This T cell receptor beta chain derives from a study of blood T cell repertoires in COVID-19 (dated by TCRdb to 2020 to 2022). A note on the overall study: Samples covering the acute and convalescent phases of COVID-19 were provided by collaborators in the United States, Italy and Spain. Where available, HLA class I and class II types were obtained from metadata supplied by the sample provider rather than from assay-based typing. A de-identified subject ID, COVID-19 status, age in years and sex were almost always included in the sample metadata. The repertoires were made available in a free public database intended to serve as a resource for research on the immune response to SARS-CoV-2. The samples were drawn from the first 160 participants of the ongoing ImmuneRACE study and from about 1,200 subjects provided by 6 global collaborators. The prospective study material was composed of cDNA or gDNA derived from T cells, B-cell-depleted T cells, or PBMCs. The dataset comprised deeply sampled blood TCRbeta repertoires from subjects exposed to, actively infected with, or recovered from COVID-19.

A remark on this clone: Its antigen is currently not known. Base qualities are missing; no much larger clone stands one base away.

V is cut back by 4 bases and J by 0 bases, with 9 bases in the junction unmatched. The CDR1 and CDR2 encoded by the germline V gene are SGHRS and YFSETQ. Including the terminal cysteine and phenylalanine, the CDR3 comprises 18 residues. The kept DNA is CDR3 alone, 54 bases in frame from the first base. What the study reported, not specific to this receptor: The quantity of clinical and demographic metadata differed by source and by participant and was supplied without curation.

Collaborating institutions collected whole blood in K2EDTA tubes following their own protocols. For TCRbeta analysis, collaborators shipped samples in one of three forms: frozen whole blood, isolated PBMCs, or DNA extracted from either of those sample types. TCRbeta CDR3 regions were amplified from genomic DNA using the immunoSEQ Assay, a bias-controlled multiplex PCR. The authors' pipeline ran thus. The number of nucleated cells in each sample was estimated from the amplification of reference gene primers within the assay. To quantify the absolute abundance of each unique TCRbeta CDR3 rearrangement, sequence reads were collapsed and filtered. Productive Simpson clonality was computed per sample as the square root of Simpson's diversity index over productive rearrangements. The clones in this table, taken by TCRdb from immuneACCESS, are in-frame only. Not every clone is retained; where verified, under half of the shortfall comes from an unresolved V gene, and the cause of the rest is unknown. The DNA was the basis for D and trimming; V, J and clone size are from that table. This sample has about 89,000 clones in its table, and 85% to 95% of those were observed once. The top ten clonotypes cover about 2.5% of the sample.

Sequencing used peripheral blood. The receptor chain draws on TRBV5-1 and TRBJ1-4; a stretch of 10 junction bases matches TRBD1. This sequence originates from a human donor with active COVID-19. The donor label of this sample is uncertain. The DNA sequence is given as TGCGCCAGCAGCGCGGGACAGGGGTTCGCCTCAACTAATGAAAAACTGTTTTTT. Translated, it reads CASSAGQGFASTNEKLFF.